The next 14 T cell receptor beta chains were all read from a single sample in a study of naive and memory T cell subsets. An equimolar mix of two oligonucleotides served as the beta constant-region primer for TRBC1 and TRBC2. Each CDR3 protein is one row after TCRdb ran MiXCR on the UMI-ligation and nested PCR reads. The table has some 83,000 distinct CDR3 sequences, over 10% seen once. Sequencing was done on a sample of central memory CD4+ T cells from blood. These receptor sequences come from a human donor in good health.

This sequence joins TRBV7-8 and TRBJ2-6; no clear D. The germline V gene encodes CDR1 SGHVS and CDR2 FQNEAQ. V shed 3 bases and J shed 4 bases, with 7 bases lying between them. The CDR3 consists of 14 residues. CDR3 in amino acids: CASSFPLGANVLTF. The CDR3 nucleotides are TGTGCCAGCAGCTTCCCCCTAGGGGCCAACGTCCTGACTTTC.

This clonotype was seen ten or more times. V is TRBV11-2 and J is TRBJ2-1, with D perhaps matching TRBD1 (6 bases). With 5 bases removed from V and 4 bases from J, the gap between germline ends came to 12 bases. CDR3 length: 14 residues. The germline V gene encodes CDR1 SGHAT and CDR2 FQNNGV. Here the CDR3 DNA reads TGTGCCAGCAGCCACGGACAGAGTTACAATGAGCAGTTCTTC. Amino acids: CASSHGQSYNEQFF.

Only a few counts were recorded for this clonotype. The V and J genes are TRBV12-3 or TRBV12-4 and TRBJ2-1, with 8 bases fitting TRBD1. With 5 bases clipped from V and 9 bases from J, the junction kept 12 bases outside the gene matches. The CDR3 consists of 15 residues. Here the CDR3 DNA reads TGTGCCAGCAGTCTGAGCGGACAGGGCAGGGGTGAGCAGTTCTTC. Its translation is CASSLSGQGRGEQFF.

This clonotype was found a few times. The chain has TRBV20-1 and TRBJ1-5; 10 bases map to TRBD1. The CDR3 covers 14 residues. V gave up 6 bases and J gave up 6 bases; unmatched junction bases: 8. Germline assignment: CDR1 DFQATT and CDR2 SNEGSKA (reference sequence). CDR3 DNA sequence: TGCAGTGCAACGGACAGGGGGGGAGGTCAGCCCCAGCATTTT. Residues: CSATDRGGGQPQHF.

J is TRBJ2-2 and V is TRBV2; 10 positions match TRBD1. The CDR3 spans 15 residues. Germline V CDR1 and CDR2: SNHLY, FYNNEI. The trim removed 6 bases at V and 4 bases at J, leaving 5 bases unmatched. The CDR3 loop reads CASRGDRGPTGELFF. DNA of the CDR3: TGTGCCAGCAGGGGGGACAGGGGCCCCACCGGGGAGCTGTTTTTT. The whole variable domain, filled in from reference TRBV2 and TRBJ2-2, reads EPEVTQTPSHQVTQMGQEVILRCVPISNHLYFYWYRQILGQKVEFLVSFYNNEISEKSEIFDDQFSVERPDGSNFTLKIRSTKLEDSAMYFCASRGDRGPTGELFFGEGSRLTVL.

V and J are TRBV12-3 or TRBV12-4 and TRBJ1-2; 8 nucleotides agree with TRBD1. The CDR3 is 14 amino acids. J gave up 4 bases and V 6 bases, and 7 bases lay outside the gene matches. The DNA of the CDR3 is TGTGCCAGCAGCTCCCCAGGGGGCGGCTATGGCTACACCTTC. It encodes CASSSPGGGYGYTF.

This clonotype came up many times. The gene calls are TRBV12-3 or TRBV12-4 and TRBJ1-5, with D perhaps matching TRBD1 (5 bases). The CDR3 is 15 residues long. V shed 3 bases and J shed 5 bases, with 14 bases lying between them. CDR3 bases: TGTGCCAGCAGTTTCGGGCAGGGCGTATATCAGCCCCAGCATTTT. Translated, it gives CASSFGQGVYQPQHF.

In this sample, this clonotype is medium-sized (0.01 to 0.1%). The CDR3 carries no conserved terminal phenylalanine or tryptophan, so it likely arises from a read error. No DNA is shown, since the ends of the CDR3 on it are uncertain; the CDR3 is the one TCRdb lists. This chain joins TRBV29-1 and TRBJ1-2. Germline CDR1 is SQVTM and CDR2 is ANQGSEA. The CDR3 sequence runs 11 residues, both termini included. The CDR3 loop is CSVEDLPRMQI.

This clonotype has at least ten counts. The chain is built from TRBV10-3 and TRBJ2-3; weak D call: TRBD1 (5 bases). V lost 6 bases to trimming and J lost 0 bases, with 10 bases between them. From germline, CDR1 is ENHRY and CDR2 SYGVKD. The CDR3 is made up of 14 amino acids. The chain's CDR3 is CAISDSTSTDTQYF. The CDR3 nucleotides are TGTGCCATCAGCGACAGTACTAGCACAGATACGCAGTATTTT.

This clonotype was counted at least ten times. The gene calls are TRBV5-1 and TRBJ2-7; tentative D call: TRBD1 (6 bases). V was cut by 0 bases and J by 5 bases, with 12 bases left in between. This CDR3 region has 14 residues. The V gene's germline CDR1 is SGHRS and CDR2 YFSETQ. The CDR3 sequence is CASSLDHREHEQYF. DNA for the CDR3: TGCGCCAGCAGCTTGGACCACAGGGAACACGAGCAGTACTTC.

V and J are TRBV7-9 and TRBJ2-1; 9 positions agree with TRBD2. Germline V gives CDR1 SEHNR, CDR2 FQNEAQ (reference sequence). With 0 bases clipped from V and 7 bases from J, the junction kept 7 bases outside the gene matches. CDR3 size: 16 residues. The CDR3 protein is CASSLASAGGGNEQFF. As DNA, the CDR3 is TGTGCCAGCAGCTTAGCGTCTGCGGGAGGGGGGAATGAGCAGTTCTTC.

CDR3 sequence reads: CASSPSGTDYEQYF. In nucleotides, the CDR3 is TGTGCCAGCAGCCCTTCCGGGACAGATTACGAGCAGTACTTC. The chain joins TRBV28 to TRBJ2-7; 7 bases are shared with TRBD1. V trimming: 6 bases; J trimming: 4 bases; junction bases outside the gene matches: 9. Germline lookup yields CDR1 MDHEN and CDR2 SYDVKM. This CDR3 is 14 amino acids long.

This clonotype has ten or more counts. The chain couples TRBV20-1 to TRBJ2-5; D unresolved. CDR1 and CDR2 from the germline V gene are DFQATT and SNEGSKA (reference sequence). Trimming took off 6 bases at V and 4 bases at J, with 9 bases between the two ends. The CDR3 has 11 amino acids. The CDR3 protein is CSARVIETQYF. In DNA form, the CDR3 reads TGCAGTGCAAGGGTAATAGAGACCCAGTACTTC.

Many counts were recorded for this clonotype. The V call is TRBV12-3 or TRBV12-4, the J call TRBJ2-7, with D hard to call. The germline V and J ends were trimmed by 5 bases and 5 bases, with 13 bases remaining between them. CDR3 length: 13 amino acids. This CDR3 is CASSLQVPNEQYF. CDR3 coding DNA: TGTGCCAGCAGTCTTCAGGTCCCCAACGAGCAGTACTTC.